This is a list of T cell receptor beta chains from one sample in a study of T-cell reconstitution after alpha-beta-depleted transplantation in children. TCRdb independently ran MiXCR on the PCR reads; one entry per CDR3 protein. Of 81,000 or so distinct CDR3 sequences listed, around 16% were seen once; the top ten hold about 19%. Material: PBMCs, mostly from graft donor cells, obtained 180 days after TCRalphabeta/CD19-depleted stem cell transplant. These receptors originate from a male patient between 2 and 10 years old who had a stem cell transplant for acute lymphoblastic leukemia, so the T cells may come from the graft donor. Both conserved end residues are part of each CDR3. The D gene is left open where the match is weak. Part of the rows lack a size; the others show once, few, many or a class for expanded clones.

V: TRBV27; size: few; J: TRBJ2-7; D: .; CDR3: CASSLGQNEQYF
V: TRBV20-1; size: .; J: TRBJ2-2; D: .; CDR3: CSARVGDRRVAPWTTGELFF
V: TRBV18; size: few; J: TRBJ1-5; D: .; CDR3: CASSPSQGSNQPQHF
V: TRBV6-1; size: .; J: TRBJ2-7; D: TRBD2; CDR3: CASSPGTRPYEQYF
V: TRBV12-3/TRBV12-4; size: many; J: TRBJ1-1; D: .; CDR3: CASSLLRRHTEAFF
V: TRBV13; size: .; J: TRBJ2-6; D: .; CDR3: CASSAGASGANVLTF
V: TRBV6-1; size: few; J: TRBJ2-3; D: .; CDR3: CASHTISTDTQYF
V: TRBV12-3/TRBV12-4; size: many; J: TRBJ2-2; D: .; CDR3: CASSLGNTGELFF
V: TRBV11-2; size: .; J: TRBJ2-7; D: TRBD1; CDR3: CASSLERGTGGFFSYEQYF
V: TRBV5-5; size: .; J: TRBJ1-5; D: TRBD1; CDR3: CASSYGTGAWSDQPQHF
V: TRBV5-1; size: .; J: TRBJ2-7; D: .; CDR3: CASSLEGSYEQYF
V: TRBV6-5; size: .; J: TRBJ2-5; D: .; CDR3: CASSYSWGQETQYF
V: TRBV29-1; size: .; J: TRBJ1-2; D: .; CDR3: CSVEGIAPF
V: TRBV15; size: few; J: TRBJ2-7; D: .; CDR3: CATSSAEDIAYEQYF
V: TRBV12-3/TRBV12-4; size: few; J: TRBJ1-6; D: .; CDR3: CASSLKASSPLHF
V: TRBV12-3/TRBV12-4; size: .; J: TRBJ1-2; D: TRBD1; CDR3: CASTWTGNLNYGYTF
V: TRBV7-2; size: few; J: TRBJ2-3; D: TRBD1; CDR3: CASSLGQGVVTDTQYF
V: TRBV7-9; size: .; J: TRBJ1-1; D: .; CDR3: CASSSPASLGTEAFF
V: TRBV7-2; size: .; J: TRBJ2-2; D: .; CDR3: CASSLRFYPNTGELFF
V: TRBV20-1; size: few; J: TRBJ2-3; D: TRBD2; CDR3: CSASGTRPKKSTDTQYF
V: TRBV15; size: few; J: TRBJ2-7; D: .; CDR3: CATGTPLGDEQYF
V: TRBV6-1; size: few; J: TRBJ2-7; D: TRBD2; CDR3: CASSKEGLLPYEQYF
V: TRBV12-3/TRBV12-4; size: .; J: TRBJ1-1; D: .; CDR3: CASRRDGGYDTEAFF
V: TRBV12-3/TRBV12-4; size: .; J: TRBJ2-2; D: .; CDR3: CASLRERNTGELFF
V: TRBV18; size: .; J: TRBJ2-1; D: .; CDR3: CASSLNGVRGNEQFF
V: TRBV20-1; size: .; J: TRBJ1-5; D: TRBD1; CDR3: CSASRGLNNQPQHF
V: TRBV12-3/TRBV12-4; size: .; J: TRBJ1-4; D: .; CDR3: CVSSESNEKLFF
V: TRBV25-1; size: .; J: TRBJ2-2; D: TRBD2; CDR3: CASSGGGTSVPGELFF
V: TRBV5-1; size: few; J: TRBJ1-2; D: .; CDR3: CASSLEAGGPYGYTF
V: TRBV7-9; size: .; J: TRBJ2-5; D: .; CDR3: CASSSPGLLGQYF
V: TRBV7-6; size: many; J: TRBJ2-6; D: .; CDR3: CASSLAGPRLGANVLTF
V: TRBV5-1; size: many; J: TRBJ1-2; D: TRBD1; CDR3: CASSLIGQGALGYTF
V: TRBV11-2; size: .; J: TRBJ2-1; D: .; CDR3: CASSIPPSSYNEQFF
V: TRBV20-1; size: few; J: TRBJ1-2; D: .; CDR3: CRGPRLYGYTF
V: TRBV18; size: .; J: TRBJ2-1; D: .; CDR3: CASSPFSGTTYNEQFF
V: TRBV18; size: once; J: TRBJ1-1; D: .; CDR3: CASSPACGDTEAFF
V: TRBV19; size: few; J: TRBJ2-1; D: TRBD2; CDR3: CASSMPSGLYNEQFF
V: TRBV27; size: .; J: TRBJ2-1; D: TRBD1; CDR3: CASSFRQGSDEQFF
V: TRBV12-3/TRBV12-4; size: .; J: TRBJ2-3; D: .; CDR3: CASSMRADTQYF
V: TRBV7-9; size: .; J: TRBJ2-7; D: .; CDR3: CASSLVGDEQYF
V: TRBV7-9; size: many; J: TRBJ2-7; D: .; CDR3: CASSLGGSPAYEQYF
V: TRBV4-2; size: few; J: TRBJ2-7; D: .; CDR3: CASSQGAYEQYF
V: TRBV12-3/TRBV12-4; size: many; J: TRBJ1-5; D: .; CDR3: CATKQGSNQPQHF
V: TRBV7-9; size: few; J: TRBJ2-7; D: .; CDR3: CASSPGGGAGIYEQYF
V: TRBV12-3/TRBV12-4; size: .; J: TRBJ1-3; D: .; CDR3: CASSFTGEAENTIHF
V: TRBV7-6; size: .; J: TRBJ1-4; D: .; CDR3: CASSLTNEKLFF
V: TRBV5-1; size: .; J: TRBJ2-7; D: .; CDR3: CASSLRTPADEQYF
V: TRBV5-4; size: few; J: TRBJ2-3; D: TRBD2; CDR3: CASSSQAGGTDTQYF
V: TRBV5-1; size: few; J: TRBJ2-2; D: TRBD2; CDR3: CASSLVGLAGAQNTGELFF
V: TRBV3-1; size: many; J: TRBJ2-4; D: .; CDR3: CASSPRGIAKNIQYF
V: TRBV29-1; size: few; J: TRBJ2-7; D: .; CDR3: CSVEGPSDYEQYF
V: TRBV10-3; size: once; J: TRBJ1-1; D: .; CDR3: CAIKGSTMNTEAFF
V: TRBV9; size: .; J: TRBJ2-1; D: .; CDR3: CASSVLWGADEQFF
V: TRBV7-9; size: few; J: TRBJ1-2; D: .; CDR3: CASSLGRREHYGYTF
V: TRBV7-3; size: many; J: TRBJ2-3; D: TRBD1; CDR3: CASSQTGQVTDTQYF
V: TRBV20-1; size: .; J: TRBJ1-5; D: TRBD1; CDR3: CSALEATGGNQPQHF
V: TRBV5-1; size: .; J: TRBJ1-1; D: .; CDR3: CASSFGGYTEAFF